The rows below give T cell receptor beta chains drawn from one sample of a study of blood T cell repertoires in COVID-19. Generated by immunoSEQ multiplex PCR, the TCRdb table keeps only in-frame clones and is missing some. The sample contains approximately 190,000 clones, roughly 82% of which appear only once. Material: peripheral blood. Receptor source: a woman in her sixties with COVID-19, enrolled during active disease. The CDR3 runs from the conserved cysteine through the conserved F or W. D genes are given only for firm matches. Only some rows state a clone size, as once, few, many or a class for expanded clones.

>TRBJ2-1|.|TRBV4-2|.
TGTGCCAGCAGCCAAGATGGGACTTACTACAATGAGCAGTTCTTC
CASSQDGTYYNEQFF
>TRBJ2-5|TRBD2|TRBV6-5|.
TGTGCCAGCATACGGGAGGGGCTTTGGGCCCAGTACTTC
CASIREGLWAQYF
>TRBJ2-5|.|TRBV28|once
TGTGCCAGCAGGCTTGGGGGGCAAGAGACCCAGTACTTC
CASRLGGQETQYF
>TRBJ1-4|.|TRBV4-1|.
TGCGCCAGCAGCCAAAACGGGGGGGTTAATGAAAAACTGTTTTTT
CASSQNGGVNEKLFF
>TRBJ2-3|TRBD2|TRBV5-6|.
TGTGCCAGCAGCTTGGGAGCGGGAGGTCCCACAGATACGCAGTATTTT
CASSLGAGGPTDTQYF
>TRBJ2-7|TRBD2|TRBV24-1|.
TGTGCCACCAGGGTCAGACTAGCGGGATTTTACGAGCAGTACTTC
CATRVRLAGFYEQYF
>TRBJ1-4|.|TRBV5-5|many
TGTGCCAGCAGCTTGGCGCAGGGTAGGGAAAAACTGTTTTTT
CASSLAQGREKLFF
>TRBJ2-5|.|TRBV6-5|.
TGTGCCAGCAGTTTGGGGGGAGGTGGGGCCCAGTACTTC
CASSLGGGGAQYF
>TRBJ2-3|.|TRBV6-4|.
TGTGCCAGCAGACGGGGAGATACGCAGTATTTT
CASRRGDTQYF
>TRBJ1-4|TRBD1|TRBV27|.
TGTGCCAGCAGGGCCGGGACAGGCGTCGAAAAACTGTTTTTT
CASRAGTGVEKLFF
>TRBJ2-3|TRBD1|TRBV19|.
TGTGCCAGCCCGGGACAGGGGGAGAGGCATGACATCACAGATACGCAGTATTTT
CASPGQGERHDITDTQYF
>TRBJ2-6|.|TRBV28|.
TGTGCCAGCAGGGACATCGGCTCTGGGGCCAACGTCCTGACTTTC
CASRDIGSGANVLTF
>TRBJ2-5|.|TRBV3-1/TRBV3-2|.
TGTGCCAGCAGCCAAGAAGGGGGATTAAAAGAGACCCAGTACTTC
CASSQEGGLKETQYF
>TRBJ2-1|TRBD2|TRBV9|.
TGTGCCAGCAGCGAGTCCGGGACTAGCGGTTCATACAATGAGCAGTTCTTC
CASSESGTSGSYNEQFF
>TRBJ2-6|TRBD1|TRBV7-2|.
TGTGCCAGCAATAAGAGGACAGGGCCGAGCTCTGGGGCCAACGTCCTGACTTTC
CASNKRTGPSSGANVLTF
>TRBJ2-7|.|TRBV6-5|.
TGTGCCAGCAACCCCACACTAGGCGAGCAGTACTTC
CASNPTLGEQYF
>TRBJ1-5|TRBD1|TRBV27|.
TGTGCCAGCAGTTCCATAGGGCAGGGGGCGTCGGGCAATCAGCCCCAGCATTTT
CASSSIGQGASGNQPQHF
>TRBJ2-3|.|TRBV6-1|.
TGTGCCAGCAGTGAAATGGGCTACCCCACAGATACGCAGTATTTT
CASSEMGYPTDTQYF
>TRBJ2-2|.|TRBV5-1|.
TGCGCCAGCAGCTTGGACGGCAGTTCAGGAACCGGGGAGCTGTTTTTT
CASSLDGSSGTGELFF
>TRBJ1-4|.|TRBV2|.
TGTGCCAGCAGGCGGGAGGGGGCAACTAATGAAAAACTGTTTTTT
CASRREGATNEKLFF
>TRBJ1-4|TRBD1|TRBV7-8|.
TGTGCCAGCAGGGGACAGGGGGCTTGGGAAAAACTGTTTTTT
CASRGQGAWEKLFF
>TRBJ1-5|TRBD1|TRBV5-6|.
TGTGCCAGCAGCTTGACAGGGGGTAGCAATCAGCCCCAGCATTTT
CASSLTGGSNQPQHF
>TRBJ2-7|TRBD1|TRBV25-1|.
TGTGCCAGCAGTGGGACAGGGGAGCGCGAGCAGTACTTC
CASSGTGEREQYF
>TRBJ1-5|TRBD1|TRBV19|once
TGTGCCAGTAGTACCGGGACAGGGTCTCAGCCCCAGCATTTT
CASSTGTGSQPQHF
>TRBJ2-2|.|TRBV6-4|many
TGTGCCAGAGAGGTCGGGGGGCTGAGGGAGCTGTTTTTT
CAREVGGLRELFF
>TRBJ2-7|TRBD2|TRBV6-2/TRBV6-3|.
TGTGCCAGCAGTCTTCTAGCGGGAGTATACGAGCAGTACTTC
CASSLLAGVYEQYF
>TRBJ2-5|.|TRBV7-9|.
TGTGCCAGCAGCCCACCCGGCGGGGTGGGGCGGGAGACCCAGTACTTC
CASSPPGGVGRETQYF
>TRBJ2-5|.|TRBV7-6|.
TGTGCCAGCAGCTTCGGACTGGATCAAGAGACCCAGTACTTC
CASSFGLDQETQYF
>TRBJ2-2|TRBD2|TRBV15|.
TGTGCCACCAGTTTAGCGGGAGGGTACACCGGGGAGCTGTTTTTT
CATSLAGGYTGELFF
>TRBJ1-1|.|TRBV27|.
TGTGCCAGCAGTTCGAATGGGAGAAAAGCTTTCTTT
CASSSNGRKAFF
>TRBJ2-1|.|TRBV5-1|.
TGCGCCAGCAGCTTGAACGGTTACAATGAGCAGTTCTTC
CASSLNGYNEQFF
>TRBJ2-5|.|TRBV20-1|.
TGCAGTGCTGGTGGGGGTCCCCCGGGGGAGACCCAGTACTTC
CSAGGGPPGETQYF
>TRBJ1-3|TRBD1|TRBV7-7|.
TGTGCTAGCAGCTTGGACAGGGATCCTGGAAACACCATATATTTT
CASSLDRDPGNTIYF